Sequencing of this T cell receptor (beta chain) was carried out in a study of blood T cell repertoires in COVID-19 (dated by TCRdb to about 2020). Regarding the complete study: The collaborator samples originated in the United States, Italy and Spain and spanned the acute and convalescent phases of COVID-19. The material from the prospective study consisted of cDNA or gDNA derived from T cells, B-cell-depleted T cells, or PBMCs. The dataset comprised deeply sampled blood TCRbeta repertoires from subjects exposed to, actively infected with, or recovered from COVID-19. The repertoires were released in a freely available public database meant as a resource for research on the immune response to SARS-CoV-2. The samples were drawn from two sources: the first 160 participants of the ongoing ImmuneRACE study, and 950 to 1,500 subjects contributed by 6 global collaborators. The sample metadata nearly always contained a de-identified subject ID, COVID-19 status, age in years and sex. HLA class I and class II types, where available, came from metadata supplied by the sample provider rather than from assay-based typing.

This clone was seen a few times. The target of this receptor is not known. No clone much larger than this one lies a single base away; base qualities are absent. The collaborating institutions used their own protocols to collect whole blood in K2EDTA tubes. For TCRbeta analysis, collaborators shipped samples in one of three forms: frozen whole blood, isolated PBMCs, or DNA extracted from either of those sample types. TCRbeta CDR3 regions were amplified from genomic DNA using the immunoSEQ Assay, a bias-controlled multiplex PCR. For the original study's pipeline: Nucleated cell counts per sample were estimated from amplification of reference gene primers within the assay. Sequence reads were collapsed and filtered to measure the absolute abundance of every unique TCRbeta CDR3 rearrangement. For each sample, productive Simpson clonality was calculated as the square root of Simpson's diversity index across productive rearrangements. TCRdb re-hosts the immuneACCESS table, in-frame sequences only. Its copies lack some clones; in the studies checked, an unresolved V gene accounts for under half of them, and the cause for the rest is not known. The DNA was the basis for D and trimming; V, J and clone size are from that table. This sample is represented by approximately 82,000 clones; about 86% of them were singletons. About 17% of the sample goes to the ten largest clones.

Beyond this particular receptor, the publication reports: Clinical and demographic metadata were provided uncurated, with the amount varying by source and participant.

Trimming takes 0 bases from V and 9 bases from J, and the germline ends sit 14 bases apart. The CDR3, from cysteine to phenylalanine, totals 14 residues. Of all the DNA, just the CDR3 is kept, 42 bases in frame from base 1. According to the germline V gene, CDR1 reads SGHTS and CDR2 reads YDEGEE. This clonotype originated in a woman aged 60-75 years with acute or convalescent COVID-19. The chain couples TRBV5-8 to TRBJ2-3; a tentative D call is TRBD1 (5 bases match). What was sequenced was peripheral blood. The DNA sequence reads TGTGCCAGCAGCTTGGGACAGACCGCAGCCACGCAGTATTTT. The resulting protein is CASSLGQTAATQYF.